A selection of T cell receptor beta chains follows, all from one sample in a study of technical replicates of blood from a few donors. Assay used: immunoSEQ multiplex PCR; TCRdb lists only in-frame clones, some missing. The sample records tens of thousands of clones, 95% being singletons. Sequences were obtained from T cells isolated from PBMCs. Source of these receptors: a human donor in good health. Both conserved end residues are part of each CDR3. A D gene is named only where the DNA matches it firmly. Clone size appears in some rows only: once, few, many, or a class for an expanded clone.

>14|NA|NA|TRBV15|TRBJ1-1
TGTGCCACCAGCAGTCCCAGACAGAACACTGAAGCTTTCTTT
CATSSPRQNTEAFF
>19|NA|TRBD1|TRBV27|TRBJ2-7
TGTGCCAGCAGTTTCACAATCCTGGGGGGGGGACAGGGGTACCACGAGCAGTACTTC
CASSFTILGGGQGYHEQYF
>15|once|TRBD2|TRBV5-6|TRBJ2-7
TGTGCCAGCAGCGTCGGACTAGCGGCTGTCTACGAGCAGTACTTC
CASSVGLAAVYEQYF
>15|once|NA|TRBV6-1|TRBJ1-2
TGTGCCAGCAGTGAAGCGGGACACCGCAACTATGGCTACACCTTC
CASSEAGHRNYGYTF
>15|NA|NA|TRBV7-9|TRBJ1-2
TGTGCCAGCAGCCAACAGGGACCCGCAGTCGCTGGCTACACCTTC
CASSQQGPAVAGYTF
>14|NA|NA|TRBV19|TRBJ2-1
TGTGCCAGTCTTTCGCGGAGCTCCTACAATGAGCAGTTCTTC
CASLSRSSYNEQFF
>18|NA|TRBD2|TRBV28|TRBJ2-1
TGTGCCAGCAGAGGACTAGCGGGAGGGCGAGGGCGAACGGATGAGCAGTTCTTC
CASRGLAGGRGRTDEQFF
>13|NA|NA|TRBV5-1|TRBJ1-1
TGCGCCAGCAGCGCCCTAAGGAGCACTGAAGCTTTCTTT
CASSALRSTEAFF
>21|once|TRBD2|TRBV28|TRBJ2-3
TGTGCCAGCAGTTCCAGTATGTGGGGGGCTAGCGGGAGAATGGCCACAGATACGCAGTATTTT
CASSSSMWGASGRMATDTQYF
>16|NA|NA|TRBV10-2|TRBJ2-7
TGCGCCAGCAGTGATGAGGAGGGGCGTGTCTCCTACGAGCAGTACTTC
CASSDEEGRVSYEQYF
>15|once|NA|TRBV6-5|TRBJ2-7
TGTGCCAGCAGTGGACGGGACATCAACTCCTACGAGCAGTACTTC
CASSGRDINSYEQYF
>17|NA|TRBD1|TRBV7-9|TRBJ2-6
TGTGCCAGCAGCCAGACAGGGGATTACTCTGGGGCCAACGTCCTGACTTTC
CASSQTGDYSGANVLTF
>11|NA|NA|TRBV30|TRBJ1-1
TGTGCCTGGATTCAGTACACTGAAGCTTTCTTT
CAWIQYTEAFF
>15|once|NA|TRBV5-4|TRBJ1-3
TGTGCCAGCAGCTTGGGACAGGTTTCTGGAAACACCATATATTTT
CASSLGQVSGNTIYF
>15|NA|TRBD1|TRBV27|TRBJ1-5
TGTGCCAGCAGTTTAGGAACAGGGGGGTATCAGCCCCAGCATTTT
CASSLGTGGYQPQHF
>14|NA|NA|TRBV5-4|TRBJ2-3
TGTGCCAGCAGCCACGAATGGGCACAAGATACGCAGTATTTT
CASSHEWAQDTQYF
>18|NA|NA|TRBV15|TRBJ1-6
TGTGCCACCAGCAGTAAGCTGGGCCGCCAAGGTTATAATTCACCCCTCCACTTT
CATSSKLGRQGYNSPLHF
>14|NA|NA|TRBV27|TRBJ2-5
TGTGCCAGCAGCTTCCTCAGGGACCAAGAGACCCAGTACTTC
CASSFLRDQETQYF
>16|NA|NA|TRBV27|TRBJ2-7
TGTGCCAGCAGTTTATTAGGACAGCCAAGGGCCTACGAGCAGTACTTC
CASSLLGQPRAYEQYF
>15|NA|TRBD1|TRBV6-1|TRBJ1-5
TGTGCCAGCAGTGAAGGTCCAGGGGGCAGTCAGCCCCAGCATTTT
CASSEGPGGSQPQHF
>15|NA|TRBD2|TRBV25-1|TRBJ2-1
TGTGCCAGCAGTGACCCGGGACTAGCGGGGAATGAGCAGTTCTTC
CASSDPGLAGNEQFF
>13|once|NA|TRBV6-1|TRBJ2-7
TGTGCCAGCAGTCAGACATCCTCCTACGAGCAGTACTTC
CASSQTSSYEQYF
>15|NA|NA|TRBV28|TRBJ2-7
TGTGCCAGCAGTTTATACCCGATAGCGGCCTACGAGCAGTACTTC
CASSLYPIAAYEQYF
>12|NA|NA|TRBV15|TRBJ2-1
TGTGCCACCAGCGAGGAGGGCAATGAGCAGTTCTTC
CATSEEGNEQFF
>16|NA|NA|TRBV9|TRBJ2-7
TGTGCCAGCAGCGTAGGTGCGGGAAATACCGGCTACGAGCAGTACTTC
CASSVGAGNTGYEQYF
>13|NA|TRBD1|TRBV30|TRBJ1-5
TGTGCCTGGAAGGGACAGTCCAATCAGCCCCAGCATTTT
CAWKGQSNQPQHF
>15|NA|NA|TRBV4-1|TRBJ1-1
TGCGCCAGCAGCCAAGAGGTAGGGGCCAACACTGAAGCTTTCTTT
CASSQEVGANTEAFF
>15|NA|TRBD1|TRBV6-6|TRBJ2-2
TGTGCCAGCAGGACGGACAGGGCGAACACCGGGGAGCTGTTTTTT
CASRTDRANTGELFF
>15|once|NA|TRBV6-1|TRBJ1-5
TGTGCCAGCAGTGGGACAGTTTATAGCAATCAGCCCCAGCATTTT
CASSGTVYSNQPQHF
>18|NA|NA|TRBV5-8|TRBJ2-2
TGTGCCAGCAGCTTGTATGGCTCCCACACCACATACACCGGGGAGCTGTTTTTT
CASSLYGSHTTYTGELFF
>16|NA|TRBD1|TRBV28|TRBJ2-5
TGTGCCAGCAGCACCGCCCAACAGGGGGGCCAAGAGACCCAGTACTTC
CASSTAQQGGQETQYF
>16|NA|TRBD1|TRBV7-8|TRBJ1-3
TGTGCCAGCAGCTTCCCGGACAGGGGAACTGGAAACACCATATATTTT
CASSFPDRGTGNTIYF
>16|NA|NA|TRBV10-1|TRBJ2-7
TGCGCCAGCAGTGAGCGTTTTAAAGCGGCGGACTACGAGCAGTACTTC
CASSERFKAADYEQYF
>17|NA|TRBD2|TRBV4-1|TRBJ2-5
TGCGCCAGCAGCCAGACTTTTCCCAGCGGGAGTATTGAGACCCAGTACTTC
CASSQTFPSGSIETQYF
>21|once|NA|TRBV4-1|TRBJ1-3
TGCGCCAGCAGCCAACCACCGACGGGGGGGGTCACTAGAGACTCTGGAAACACCATATATTTT
CASSQPPTGGVTRDSGNTIYF
>15|NA|NA|TRBV19|TRBJ2-7
TGTGCCAGTAGTATAGATGGACAGAGAGCCTACGAGCAGTACTTC
CASSIDGQRAYEQYF
>12|NA|NA|TRBV7-6|TRBJ2-5
TGTGCCAGCAGCTTAGTACGCGCAACCCAGTACTTC
CASSLVRATQYF
>16|NA|TRBD1|TRBV18|TRBJ2-5
TGTGCCAGCTCACCCCGGGACAGGGTGGGCCAAGAGACCCAGTACTTC
CASSPRDRVGQETQYF
>16|NA|NA|TRBV6-1|TRBJ1-6
TGTGCCAGCAGTGAAGACAGCCCTCCCTCTGGTTCACCCCTCCACTTT
CASSEDSPPSGSPLHF
>13|NA|NA|TRBV15|TRBJ1-2
TGTGCCACCAGCCCCGGCGGTAACTATGGCTACACCTTC
CATSPGGNYGYTF
>16|NA|NA|TRBV19|TRBJ1-3
TGTGCCAGTAGGACGAAGGGGGGGTTCTCTGGAAACACCATATATTTT
CASRTKGGFSGNTIYF
>14|NA|TRBD1|TRBV18|TRBJ2-2
TGTGCCAGCTCACCATCAGGGGGCACCGGGGAGCTGTTTTTT
CASSPSGGTGELFF
>16|NA|NA|TRBV9|TRBJ2-6
TGTGCCAGCAGCCCAAAAAGAGGCTCTGGGGCCAACGTCCTGACTTTC
CASSPKRGSGANVLTF
>16|NA|TRBD1|TRBV25-1|TRBJ1-5
TGTGCCAGCAGTAGCTCCGGGACAGGGGTCAATCAGCCCCAGCATTTT
CASSSSGTGVNQPQHF
>14|once|NA|TRBV4-1|TRBJ1-5
TGCGCCAGCAGCCACGGACAACCCAATCAGCCCCAGCATTTT
CASSHGQPNQPQHF
>17|NA|TRBD1|TRBV6-1|TRBJ2-5
TGTGCCAGCAGTGAAGCTCTACAGGGGGCGCCCTGGGAGACCCAGTACTTC
CASSEALQGAPWETQYF
>11|NA|NA|TRBV6-1|TRBJ2-1
TGTGCCAGCGCAGCCTACAATGAGCAGTTCTTC
CASAAYNEQFF
>15|few|NA|TRBV25-1|TRBJ2-7
TGTGCCAGCAGTGCGACAGGGGAGGGGTTCTACGGGCAGTACTTC
CASSATGEGFYGQYF
>13|once|NA|TRBV10-2|TRBJ1-1
TGCGCCAGCAGAAATGCAAGTCGGAGTGAAGCTTTCTTT
CASRNASRSEAFF
>14|NA|TRBD1|TRBV5-6|TRBJ2-5
TGTGCCAGCACCTCAGCAGGACAGGGTGAGACCCAGTACTTC
CASTSAGQGETQYF
>15|NA|NA|TRBV19|TRBJ1-4
TGTGCCAGTACCCCAGGGAGGCTCGCTAATGAAAAACTGTTTTTT
CASTPGRLANEKLFF
>11|NA|NA|TRBV19|TRBJ2-3
TGTGCCAGTAAGGAGGGTGGGGCGCAGTATTTT
CASKEGGAQYF
>18|NA|NA|TRBV28|TRBJ1-1
TGTGCCAGCAGTTTATCAAGGGGCAATAGGGAGGTGAACACTGAAGCTTTCTTT
CASSLSRGNREVNTEAFF
>15|NA|NA|TRBV4-1|TRBJ1-4
TGCGCCAGCAGCCAAGGGTGGCTCCCCAATGAAAAACTGTTTTTT
CASSQGWLPNEKLFF
>14|NA|TRBD1|TRBV19|TRBJ1-1
TGTGCCAGTAGTTCGACAGGGGGGGACACTGAAGCTTTCTTT
CASSSTGGDTEAFF
>14|NA|NA|TRBV5-1|TRBJ1-1
TGCGCCAGCAGCTTGGTAAGCACAGCCCCTGAAGCTTTCTTT
CASSLVSTAPEAFF
>13|NA|TRBD1|TRBV25-1|TRBJ2-7
TGTGCCAGCAGTCCGGGACAGGGCAAAGAGCAGTACTTC
CASSPGQGKEQYF
>12|NA|NA|TRBV14|TRBJ2-5
TGTGCCAGCGGGGGGACAGCCGGGACCCAGTACTTC
CASGGTAGTQYF
>15|NA|TRBD1|TRBV5-1|TRBJ2-7
TGCGCCAGCAGCAGGGCCGGGACAGGGCCTGACGAGCAGTACTTC
CASSRAGTGPDEQYF
>16|NA|TRBD1|TRBV7-9|TRBJ2-3
TGTGCCAGCAGCTCCCGGACAGGGGCCTACACAGATACGCAGTATTTT
CASSSRTGAYTDTQYF